This T cell receptor beta chain derives from a study of cytomegalovirus exposure and HLA in healthy donors. Turning to the study itself: The study placed 80% to 85% of its approximately 400 genotyped donors in the Caucasian-associated ancestry cluster. Study-level findings and limits: Across donors, most TCRs were seen rarely, yet some public ones were widespread. Presence/absence analyses rested on an assumption that sequencing depth was roughly uniform across donors. Later analysis suggested most CMV-associated TCR beta chains were HLA-restricted.

This clone was recorded a few times. Its antigen is not identified. The PCR made use of 60 Vbeta and 13 Jbeta primers. Using immunoSEQ multiplex PCR, the repertoire was profiled, and TCRdb retains in-frame clones only, with some absent. This table holds under 150,000 clones, about two thirds found once. Trimming stripped 4 bases from V and 1 base from J, with 10 bases between. Germline CDR1 and CDR2: MNHNY and SVGAGI (reference sequence). CDR3 length equals 14 residues. Sequencing was carried out using PBMCs. This TCR was recovered from a human donor in good health. The chain carries TRBV6-6 and TRBJ1-1; D gene uncertain. Here the CDR3 DNA reads TGTGCCAGCAGTTCACCAGTCTCGAACACTGAAGCTTTCTTT. Translation: CASSSPVSNTEAFF.